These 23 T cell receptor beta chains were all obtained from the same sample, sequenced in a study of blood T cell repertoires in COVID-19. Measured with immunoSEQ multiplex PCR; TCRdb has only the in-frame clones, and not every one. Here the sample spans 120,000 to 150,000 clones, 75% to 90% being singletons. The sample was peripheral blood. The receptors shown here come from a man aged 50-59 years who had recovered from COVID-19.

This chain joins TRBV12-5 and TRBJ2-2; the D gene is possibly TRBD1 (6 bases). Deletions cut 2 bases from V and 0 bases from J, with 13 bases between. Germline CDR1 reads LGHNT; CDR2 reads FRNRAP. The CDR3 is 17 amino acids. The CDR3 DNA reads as TGTGCTAGTGGTTTGACCCCCGGGACACCGAACACCGGGGAGCTGTTTTTT. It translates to CASGLTPGTPNTGELFF.

The CDR3 sequence is CASSPGQGAYNEQFF. CDR3 in DNA: TGCGCCAGCAGCCCGGGACAGGGGGCTTACAATGAGCAGTTCTTC. The chain recombines TRBV5-1 with TRBJ2-1; TRBD1 aligns across 12 bases. CDR3 length: 15 residues. Germline CDR1 SGHRS, CDR2 YFSETQ. V shed 4 bases and J 4 bases; nucleotides not matched to a gene: 3.

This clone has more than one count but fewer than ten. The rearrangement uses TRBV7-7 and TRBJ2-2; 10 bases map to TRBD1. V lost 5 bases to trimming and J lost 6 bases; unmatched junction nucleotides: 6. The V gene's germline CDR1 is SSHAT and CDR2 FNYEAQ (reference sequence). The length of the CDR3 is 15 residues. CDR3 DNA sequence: TGTGCCAGCAGCCCGCGGACAGGGGGTCCCGGGGAGCTGTTTTTT. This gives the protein CASSPRTGGPGELFF.

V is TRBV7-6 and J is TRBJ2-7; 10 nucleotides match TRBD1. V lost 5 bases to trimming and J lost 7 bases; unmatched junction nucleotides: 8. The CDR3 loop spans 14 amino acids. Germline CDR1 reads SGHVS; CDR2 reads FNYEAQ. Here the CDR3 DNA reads TGTGCCAGCAGCCAAGGGACAGGGGCTCGGGAGCAGTACTTC. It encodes CASSQGTGAREQYF.

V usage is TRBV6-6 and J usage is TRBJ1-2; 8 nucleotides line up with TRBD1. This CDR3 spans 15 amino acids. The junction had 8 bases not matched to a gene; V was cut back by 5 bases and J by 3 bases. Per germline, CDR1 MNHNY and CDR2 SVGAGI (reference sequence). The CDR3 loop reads CASSDYKTGDYGYTF. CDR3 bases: TGTGCCAGCAGTGACTACAAGACAGGGGACTATGGCTACACCTTC.

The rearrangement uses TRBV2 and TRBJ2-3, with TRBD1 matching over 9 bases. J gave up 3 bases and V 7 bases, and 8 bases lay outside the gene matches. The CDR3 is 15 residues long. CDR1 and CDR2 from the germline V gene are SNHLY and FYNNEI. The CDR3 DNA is TGTGCCAGCACCAGAACAGGGGGCGCGACAGATACGCAGTATTTT. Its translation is CASTRTGGATDTQYF.

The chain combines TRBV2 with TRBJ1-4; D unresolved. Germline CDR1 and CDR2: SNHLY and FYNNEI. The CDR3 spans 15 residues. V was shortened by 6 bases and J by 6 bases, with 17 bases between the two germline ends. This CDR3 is CASSPQGEGYEKLFF. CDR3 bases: TGTGCCAGCAGCCCCCAAGGAGAAGGCTATGAAAAACTGTTTTTT.

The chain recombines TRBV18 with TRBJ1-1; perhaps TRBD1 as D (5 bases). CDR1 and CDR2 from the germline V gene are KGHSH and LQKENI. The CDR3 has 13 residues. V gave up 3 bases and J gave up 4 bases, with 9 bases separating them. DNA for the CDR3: TGTGCCAGCTCACCTTTGGGGGGCACTGAAGCTTTCTTT. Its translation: CASSPLGGTEAFF.

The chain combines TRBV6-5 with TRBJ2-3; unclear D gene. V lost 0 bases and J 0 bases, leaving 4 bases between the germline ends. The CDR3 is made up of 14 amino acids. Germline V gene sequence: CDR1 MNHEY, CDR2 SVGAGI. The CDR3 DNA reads TGTGCCAGCAGTTACTCGGCTAGCACAGATACGCAGTATTTT. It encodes CASSYSASTDTQYF.

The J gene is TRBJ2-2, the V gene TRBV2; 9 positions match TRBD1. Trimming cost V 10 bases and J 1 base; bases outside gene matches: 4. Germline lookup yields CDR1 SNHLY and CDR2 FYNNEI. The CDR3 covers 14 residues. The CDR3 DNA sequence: TGTGCCACACCGGGACAGGGGAACACCGGGGAGCTGTTTTTT. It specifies CATPGQGNTGELFF.

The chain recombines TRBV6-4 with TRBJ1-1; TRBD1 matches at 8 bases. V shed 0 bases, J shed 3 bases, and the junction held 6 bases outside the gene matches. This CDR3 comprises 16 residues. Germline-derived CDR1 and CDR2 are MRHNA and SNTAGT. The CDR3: CASSDSRGQADTEAFF. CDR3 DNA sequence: TGTGCCAGCAGTGACTCTAGGGGACAGGCGGACACTGAAGCTTTCTTT.

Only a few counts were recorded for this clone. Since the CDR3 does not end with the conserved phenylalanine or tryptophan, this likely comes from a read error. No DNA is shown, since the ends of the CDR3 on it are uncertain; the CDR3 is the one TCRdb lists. The CDR3 spells CAPAGDSL. This rearrangement joins TRBV5-1 to TRBJ1-2. The CDR3 length is 8 residues, termini included. Germline assignment: CDR1 SGHRS and CDR2 YFSETQ.

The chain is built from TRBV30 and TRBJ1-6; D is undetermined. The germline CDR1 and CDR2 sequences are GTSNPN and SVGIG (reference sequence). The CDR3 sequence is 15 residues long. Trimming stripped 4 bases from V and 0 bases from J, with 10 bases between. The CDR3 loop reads CAWMRVTSYNSPLHF. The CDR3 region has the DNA TGTGCCTGGATGAGGGTAACCTCCTATAATTCACCCCTCCACTTT.

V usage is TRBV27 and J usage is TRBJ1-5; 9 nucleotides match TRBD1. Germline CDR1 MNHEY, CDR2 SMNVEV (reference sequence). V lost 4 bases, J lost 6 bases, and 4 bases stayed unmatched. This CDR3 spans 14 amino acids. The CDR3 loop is CASSWTGEGQPQHF. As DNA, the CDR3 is TGTGCCAGCAGTTGGACAGGGGAGGGTCAGCCCCAGCATTTT.

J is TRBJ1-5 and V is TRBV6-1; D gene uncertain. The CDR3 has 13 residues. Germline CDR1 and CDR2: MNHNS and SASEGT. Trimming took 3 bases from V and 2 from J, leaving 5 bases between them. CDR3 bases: TGTGCCAGCAGTGACCAGGGCAATCAGCCCCAGCATTTT. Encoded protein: CASSDQGNQPQHF.

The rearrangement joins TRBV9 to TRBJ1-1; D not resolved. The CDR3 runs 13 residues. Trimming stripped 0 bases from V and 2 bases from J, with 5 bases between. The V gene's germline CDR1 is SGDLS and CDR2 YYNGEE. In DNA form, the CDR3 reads TGTGCCAGCAGCGTAGACAGAAACACTGAAGCTTTCTTT. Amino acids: CASSVDRNTEAFF.

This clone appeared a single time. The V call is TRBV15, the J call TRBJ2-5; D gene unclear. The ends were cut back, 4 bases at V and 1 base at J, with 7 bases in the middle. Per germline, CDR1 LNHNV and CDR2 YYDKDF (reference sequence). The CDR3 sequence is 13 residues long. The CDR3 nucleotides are TGTGCCACCAGCATTAGTCGCCAAGAGACCCAGTACTTC. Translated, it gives CATSISRQETQYF. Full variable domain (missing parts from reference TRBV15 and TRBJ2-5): DAMVIQNPRYQVTQFGKPVTLSCSQTLNHNVMYWYQQKSSQAPKLLFHYYDKDFNNEADTPDNFQSRRPNTSFCFLDIRSPGLGDTAMYLCATSISRQETQYFGPGTRLLVL.

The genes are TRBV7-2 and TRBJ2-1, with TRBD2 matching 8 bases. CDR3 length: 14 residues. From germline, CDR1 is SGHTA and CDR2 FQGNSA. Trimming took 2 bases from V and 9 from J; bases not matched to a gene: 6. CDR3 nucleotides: TGTGCCAGCAGCTTAACGGGGGGGGCCGGTGAGCAGTTCTTC. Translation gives CASSLTGGAGEQFF.

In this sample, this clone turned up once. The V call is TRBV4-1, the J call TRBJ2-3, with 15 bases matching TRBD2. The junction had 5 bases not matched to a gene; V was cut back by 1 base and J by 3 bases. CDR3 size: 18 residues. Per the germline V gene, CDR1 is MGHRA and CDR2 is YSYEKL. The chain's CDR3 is CASSQGGLAGGGTDTQYF. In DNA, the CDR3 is TGCGCCAGCAGCCAAGGGGGACTAGCGGGGGGCGGAACAGATACGCAGTATTTT.

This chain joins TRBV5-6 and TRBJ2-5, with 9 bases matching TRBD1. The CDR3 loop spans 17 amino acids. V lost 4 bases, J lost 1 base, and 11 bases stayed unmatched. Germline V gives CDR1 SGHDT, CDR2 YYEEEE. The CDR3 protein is CASSVTGTGNVQETQYF. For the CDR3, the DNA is TGTGCCAGCAGCGTAACCGGGACAGGGAATGTCCAAGAGACCCAGTACTTC.

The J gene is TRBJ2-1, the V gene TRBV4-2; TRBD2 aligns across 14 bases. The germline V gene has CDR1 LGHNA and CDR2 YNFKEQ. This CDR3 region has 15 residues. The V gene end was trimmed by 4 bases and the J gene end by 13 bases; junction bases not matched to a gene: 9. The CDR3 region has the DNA TGTGCCAGCAGCCCGACTAGCGGGGGGGAATGGTCCCAGTTCTTC. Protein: CASSPTSGGEWSQFF.

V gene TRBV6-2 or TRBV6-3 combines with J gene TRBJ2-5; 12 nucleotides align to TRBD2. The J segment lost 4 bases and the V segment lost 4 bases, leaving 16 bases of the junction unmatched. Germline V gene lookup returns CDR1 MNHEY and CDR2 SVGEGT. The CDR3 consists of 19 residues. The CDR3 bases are TGTGCCAGCAGTTTTGGACTAGCGGGGCATCGGGTGTTCTCAGAGACCCAGTACTTC. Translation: CASSFGLAGHRVFSETQYF.

This CDR3 is CASSLRQGGNYGYTF. In nucleotides, the CDR3 is TGTGCCAGCAGCCTAAGACAGGGTGGCAACTATGGCTACACCTTC. The chain employs TRBV5-4 and TRBJ1-2, with TRBD1 matching 7 bases. The length of the CDR3 is 15 residues. J gave up 2 bases and V 4 bases, and 8 bases lay outside the gene matches. From germline, CDR1 is SGHNT and CDR2 YYREEE (reference sequence).